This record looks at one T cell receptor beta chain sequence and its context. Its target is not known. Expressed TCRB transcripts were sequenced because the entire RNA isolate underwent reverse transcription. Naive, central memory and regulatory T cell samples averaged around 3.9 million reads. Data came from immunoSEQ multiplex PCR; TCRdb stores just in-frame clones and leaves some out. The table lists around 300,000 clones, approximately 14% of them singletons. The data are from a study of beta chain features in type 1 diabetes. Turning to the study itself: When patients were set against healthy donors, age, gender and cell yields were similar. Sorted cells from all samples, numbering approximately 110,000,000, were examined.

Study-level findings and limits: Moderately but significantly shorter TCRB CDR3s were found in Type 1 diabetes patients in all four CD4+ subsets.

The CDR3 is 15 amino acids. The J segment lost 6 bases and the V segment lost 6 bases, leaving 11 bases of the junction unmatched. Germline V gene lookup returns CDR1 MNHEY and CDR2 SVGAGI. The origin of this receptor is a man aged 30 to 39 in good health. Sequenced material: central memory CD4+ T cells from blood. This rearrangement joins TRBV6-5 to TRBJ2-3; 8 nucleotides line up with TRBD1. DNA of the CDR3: TGTGCCAGCAGCCGACAGGGGTCTCGCGGCGATACGCAGTATTTT. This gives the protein CASSRQGSRGDTQYF.